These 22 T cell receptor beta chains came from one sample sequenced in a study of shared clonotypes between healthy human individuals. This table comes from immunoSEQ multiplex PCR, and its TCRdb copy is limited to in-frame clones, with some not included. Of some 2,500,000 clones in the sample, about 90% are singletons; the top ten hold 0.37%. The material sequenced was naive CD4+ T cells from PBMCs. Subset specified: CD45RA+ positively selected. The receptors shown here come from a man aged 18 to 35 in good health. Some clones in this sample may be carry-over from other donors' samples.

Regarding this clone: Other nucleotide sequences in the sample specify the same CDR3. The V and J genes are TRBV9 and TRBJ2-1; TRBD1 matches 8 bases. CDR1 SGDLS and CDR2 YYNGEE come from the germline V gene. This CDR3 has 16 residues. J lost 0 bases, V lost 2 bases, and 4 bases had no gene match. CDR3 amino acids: CASSVAGGSSYNEQFF. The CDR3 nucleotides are TGTGCCAGCAGCGTTGCAGGGGGCAGCTCCTACAATGAGCAGTTCTTC.

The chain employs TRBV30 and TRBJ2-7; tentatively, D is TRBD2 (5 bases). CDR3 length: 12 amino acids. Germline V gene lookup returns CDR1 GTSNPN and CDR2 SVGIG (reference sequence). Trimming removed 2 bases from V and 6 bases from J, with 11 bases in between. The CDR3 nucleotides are TGTGCCTGGAGTCGAGGGCCGGGCGAGCAGTACTTC. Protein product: CAWSRGPGEQYF.

The CDR3: CASSHLRPDNEQFF. In nucleotides, the CDR3 is TGTGCCAGCAGCCATCTGCGACCGGACAATGAGCAGTTCTTC. The chain links TRBV9 to TRBJ2-1; D is uncertain. This CDR3 has 14 amino acids. Germline CDR1 and CDR2: SGDLS and YYNGEE. V was trimmed by 4 bases and J by 5 bases, leaving 13 bases between them.

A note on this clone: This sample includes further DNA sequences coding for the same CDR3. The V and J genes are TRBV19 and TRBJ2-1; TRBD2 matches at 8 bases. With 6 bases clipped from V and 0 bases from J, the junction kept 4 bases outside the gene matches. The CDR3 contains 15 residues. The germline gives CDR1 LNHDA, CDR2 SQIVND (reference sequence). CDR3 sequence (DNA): TGTGCCAGTAGGTCCAGCGGGAGCTCCTACAATGAGCAGTTCTTC. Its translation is CASRSSGSSYNEQFF.

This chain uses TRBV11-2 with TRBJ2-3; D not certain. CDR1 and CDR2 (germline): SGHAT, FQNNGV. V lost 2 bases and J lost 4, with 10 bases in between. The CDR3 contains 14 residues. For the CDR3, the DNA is TGTGCCAGCAGCTTAAGCGCTAGGTCAGATACGCAGTATTTT. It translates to CASSLSARSDTQYF.

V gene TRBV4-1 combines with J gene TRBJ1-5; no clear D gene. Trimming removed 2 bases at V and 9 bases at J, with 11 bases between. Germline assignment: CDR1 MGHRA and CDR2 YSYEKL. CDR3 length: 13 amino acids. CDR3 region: CASSQHHGAPQHF. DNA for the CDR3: TGCGCCAGCAGCCAACACCACGGCGCGCCCCAGCATTTT.

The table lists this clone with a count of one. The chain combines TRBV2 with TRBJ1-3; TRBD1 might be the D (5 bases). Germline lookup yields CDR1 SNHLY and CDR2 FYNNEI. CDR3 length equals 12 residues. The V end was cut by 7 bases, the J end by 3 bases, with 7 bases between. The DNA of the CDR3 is TGTGCCAGCACGGGGGATGGAAACACCATATATTTT. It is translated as CASTGDGNTIYF.

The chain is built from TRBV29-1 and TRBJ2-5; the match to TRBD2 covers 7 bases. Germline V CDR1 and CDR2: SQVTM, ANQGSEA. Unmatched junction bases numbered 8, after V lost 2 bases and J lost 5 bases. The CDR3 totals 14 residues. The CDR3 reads CSVEKSPGGETQYF. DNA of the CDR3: TGCAGCGTTGAAAAGTCTCCCGGGGGGGAGACCCAGTACTTC.

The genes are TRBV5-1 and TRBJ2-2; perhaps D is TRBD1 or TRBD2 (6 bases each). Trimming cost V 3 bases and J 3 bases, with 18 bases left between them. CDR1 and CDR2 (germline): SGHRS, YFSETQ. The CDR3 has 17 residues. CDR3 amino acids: CASSSYSRGDYTGELFF. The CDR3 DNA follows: TGCGCCAGCAGCTCCTACTCAAGGGGGGATTACACCGGGGAGCTGTTTTTT.

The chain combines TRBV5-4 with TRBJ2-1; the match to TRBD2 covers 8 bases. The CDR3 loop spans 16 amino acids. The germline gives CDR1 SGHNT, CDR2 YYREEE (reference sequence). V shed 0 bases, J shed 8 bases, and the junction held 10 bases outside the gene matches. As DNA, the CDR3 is TGTGCCAGCAGCTTGGGGTCTAGCGGGTATGGATATGAGCAGTTCTTC. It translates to CASSLGSSGYGYEQFF.

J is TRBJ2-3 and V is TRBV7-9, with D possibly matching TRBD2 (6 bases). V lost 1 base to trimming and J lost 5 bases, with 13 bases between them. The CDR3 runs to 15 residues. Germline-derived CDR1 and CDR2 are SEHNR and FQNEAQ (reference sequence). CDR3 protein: CASSLDSRRGDTQYF. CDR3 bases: TGTGCCAGCAGCTTAGATTCGCGGCGGGGAGATACGCAGTATTTT.

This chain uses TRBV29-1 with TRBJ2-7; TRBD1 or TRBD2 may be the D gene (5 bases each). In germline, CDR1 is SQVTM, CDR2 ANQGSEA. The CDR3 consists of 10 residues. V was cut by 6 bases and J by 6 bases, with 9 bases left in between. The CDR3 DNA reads TGCAGCGTGGGGGAGCCCGAGCAGTACTTC. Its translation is CSVGEPEQYF.

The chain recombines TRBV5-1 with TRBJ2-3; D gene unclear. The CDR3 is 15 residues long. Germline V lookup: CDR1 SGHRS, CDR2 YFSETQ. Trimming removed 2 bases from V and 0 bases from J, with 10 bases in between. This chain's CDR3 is CASSLDFPSTDTQYF. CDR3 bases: TGCGCCAGCAGCTTAGACTTCCCTAGCACAGATACGCAGTATTTT.

The CDR3 region has the DNA TGTGCCAGCAGCTCCGGGGGGACAGGTGAGCAGTTCTTC. Translated, it gives CASSSGGTGEQFF. The genes are TRBV6-5 and TRBJ2-1, with TRBD1 as a possible D gene (8 bases). This CDR3 is 13 amino acids long. V was clipped by 6 bases and J by 9 bases, with 15 bases between them. Germline V gives CDR1 MNHEY, CDR2 SVGAGI.

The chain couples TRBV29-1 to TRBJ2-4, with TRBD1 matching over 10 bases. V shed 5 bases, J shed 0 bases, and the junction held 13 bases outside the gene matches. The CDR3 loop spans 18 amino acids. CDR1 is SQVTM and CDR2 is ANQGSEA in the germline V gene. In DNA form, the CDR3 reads TGCAGCGTTTGGACAGGGGGAGACCCTTCCTTAGCCAAAAACATTCAGTACTTC. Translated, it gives CSVWTGGDPSLAKNIQYF.

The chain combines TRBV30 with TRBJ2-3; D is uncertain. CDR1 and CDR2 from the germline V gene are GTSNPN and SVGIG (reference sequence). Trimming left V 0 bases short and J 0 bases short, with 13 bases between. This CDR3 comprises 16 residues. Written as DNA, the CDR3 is TGTGCCTGGAGTGTTCTAACGGCTCCTAGCACAGATACGCAGTATTTT. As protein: CAWSVLTAPSTDTQYF.

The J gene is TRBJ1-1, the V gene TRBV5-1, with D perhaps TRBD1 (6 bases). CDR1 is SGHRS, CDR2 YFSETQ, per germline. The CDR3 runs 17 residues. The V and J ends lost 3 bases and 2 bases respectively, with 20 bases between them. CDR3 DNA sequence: TGCGCCAGCAGCTGGCAGTCGAGGGGGGCCTCAAACACTGAAGCTTTCTTT. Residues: CASSWQSRGASNTEAFF.

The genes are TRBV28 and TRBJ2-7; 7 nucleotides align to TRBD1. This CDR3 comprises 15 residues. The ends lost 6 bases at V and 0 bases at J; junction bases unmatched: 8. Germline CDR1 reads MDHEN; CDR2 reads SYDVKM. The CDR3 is CASSPRDRLSYEQYF. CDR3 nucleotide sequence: TGTGCCAGCAGCCCACGGGACAGACTCTCCTACGAGCAGTACTTC.

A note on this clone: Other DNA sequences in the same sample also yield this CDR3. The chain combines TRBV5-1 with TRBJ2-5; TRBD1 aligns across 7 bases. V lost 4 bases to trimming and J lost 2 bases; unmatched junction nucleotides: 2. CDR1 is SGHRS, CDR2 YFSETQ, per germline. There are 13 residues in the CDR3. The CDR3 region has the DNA TGCGCCAGCAGCAGGGGGCTACAAGAGACCCAGTACTTC. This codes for CASSRGLQETQYF.

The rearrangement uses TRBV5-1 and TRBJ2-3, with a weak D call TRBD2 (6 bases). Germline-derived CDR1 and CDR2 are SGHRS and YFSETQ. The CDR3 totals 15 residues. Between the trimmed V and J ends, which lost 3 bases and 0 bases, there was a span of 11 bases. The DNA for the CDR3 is TGCGCCAGCAGCTATGCTAGCGTTAGCACAGATACGCAGTATTTT. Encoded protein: CASSYASVSTDTQYF.

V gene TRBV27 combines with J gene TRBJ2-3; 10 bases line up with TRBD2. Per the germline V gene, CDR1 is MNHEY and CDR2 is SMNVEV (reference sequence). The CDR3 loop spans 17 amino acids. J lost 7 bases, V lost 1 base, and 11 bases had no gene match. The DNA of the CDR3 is TGTGCCAGCAGTTTATACCCTAGCGGGAGTTTTACGTATACGCAGTATTTT. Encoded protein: CASSLYPSGSFTYTQYF.

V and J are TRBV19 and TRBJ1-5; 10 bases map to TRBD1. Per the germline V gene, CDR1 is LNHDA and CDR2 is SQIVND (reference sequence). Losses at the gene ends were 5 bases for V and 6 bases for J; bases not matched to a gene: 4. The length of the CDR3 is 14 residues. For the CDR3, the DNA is TGTGCCAGTAGTCGCGACAGGGGGCCTCAGCCCCAGCATTTT. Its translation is CASSRDRGPQPQHF.